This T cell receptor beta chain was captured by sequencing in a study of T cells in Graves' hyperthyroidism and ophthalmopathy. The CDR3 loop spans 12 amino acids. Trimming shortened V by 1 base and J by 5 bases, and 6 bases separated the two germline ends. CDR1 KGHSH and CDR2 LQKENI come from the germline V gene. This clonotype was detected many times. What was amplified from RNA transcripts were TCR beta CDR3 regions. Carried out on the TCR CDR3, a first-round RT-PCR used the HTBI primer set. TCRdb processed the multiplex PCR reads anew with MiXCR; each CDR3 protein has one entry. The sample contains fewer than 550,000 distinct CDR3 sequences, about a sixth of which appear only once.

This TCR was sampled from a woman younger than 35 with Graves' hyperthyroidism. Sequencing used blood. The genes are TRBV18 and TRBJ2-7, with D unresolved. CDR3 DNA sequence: TGTGCCAGCTCACCACGGAGCGACGAGCAGTACTTC. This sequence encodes CASSPRSDEQYF.